Detailed here is one T cell receptor (beta chain). This clonotype was observed at least ten times. What antigen it recognizes has not been identified. Qualities for individual bases were not recorded, and no much larger clone is one base off. The sample comes from a study of T-cell reconstitution after alpha-beta-depleted transplantation in children (TCRdb year 2016). Regarding the complete study: T-cell immune reconstitution after TCRalphabeta/CD19-depleted allogeneic hematopoietic cell transplantation in children was quantitatively tracked in the study by means of TCR repertoire profiling.

The library came from PCR. The reads were generated on an Illumina HiSeq 2500. Molecular barcoding was employed in the preparation of TCR libraries, with unique molecular identifiers being used to normalize TCRbeta repertoire quantification. The public sequencing data were trimmed at Q25 with fastp and processed into clonotypes with MiXCR by TCRdb, which kept only in-frame beta chains. For every CDR3 protein sequence, its rows merge into one entry that carries the most common genes and DNA. This sample comprises 190,000 or so distinct CDR3 sequences, around 6.8% of them detected only once. The ten largest clonotypes hold around 2.7% of the sample. At the junction V is shortened by 7 bases and J by 5 bases, with 20 bases in between. Reading from cysteine to phenylalanine, the CDR3 counts 15 amino acids. Kept here is only the CDR3 DNA, which spans 45 bases and is read in frame from base 1.

This TCR came from a human donor who donated a stem cell graft to a child with Wiskott-Aldrich syndrome. The material sequenced was PBMCs from the stem cell graft donor, taken from the stem cell graft. Rearrangement joined TRBV12-3 or TRBV12-4 to TRBJ1-1; the best D guess is TRBD1, with 6 bases matching. The DNA sequence is as follows: TGTGCCAGCACCCGGTCCGGGGGGGGCTCGACTGAAGCTTTCTTT. It translates as CASTRSGGGSTEAFF.